This T cell receptor beta chain is from a study of T cell repertoires in cytomegalovirus infection. General study findings and limits: CMV-specific TCR beta clonotypes restricted by HLA-C dominated the ex vivo response.

This clonotype has ten or more counts. The antigen is undetermined. There are 17 residues in the CDR3. V lost 5 bases and J lost 7; bases outside the gene matches: 17. CDR1 is SGHTA and CDR2 is FQGTGA in the germline V gene. TCRdb independently ran MiXCR on the reads; one entry per CDR3 protein. Of almost 500,000 distinct CDR3 sequences in the sample, roughly 10% were seen once. Specimen: PBMCs. V and J are TRBV7-3 and TRBJ1-2; 9 bases are a match to TRBD1. The sequence was obtained from a human donor in good health (CMV status not recorded). Some clones in this sample may be carry-over from other donors' samples. For the CDR3, the DNA is TGTGCCAGCAGCCCGTCTGGTTTGGGGACAGGGCGAAGTGGCTACACCTTC. It codes for CASSPSGLGTGRSGYTF.